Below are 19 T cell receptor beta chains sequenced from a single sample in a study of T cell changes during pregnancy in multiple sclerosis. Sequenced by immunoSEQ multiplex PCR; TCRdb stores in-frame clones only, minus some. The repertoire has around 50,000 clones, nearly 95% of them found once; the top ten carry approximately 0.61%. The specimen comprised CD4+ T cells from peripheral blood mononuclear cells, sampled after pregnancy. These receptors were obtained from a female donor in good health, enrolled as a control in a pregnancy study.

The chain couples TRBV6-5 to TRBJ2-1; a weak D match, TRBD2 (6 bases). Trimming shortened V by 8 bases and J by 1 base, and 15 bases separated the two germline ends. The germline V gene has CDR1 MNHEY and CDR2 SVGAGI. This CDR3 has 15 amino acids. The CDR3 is CASGTAGLSYNEQFF. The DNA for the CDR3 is TGTGCCAGCGGTACAGCGGGCTTATCCTACAATGAGCAGTTCTTC.

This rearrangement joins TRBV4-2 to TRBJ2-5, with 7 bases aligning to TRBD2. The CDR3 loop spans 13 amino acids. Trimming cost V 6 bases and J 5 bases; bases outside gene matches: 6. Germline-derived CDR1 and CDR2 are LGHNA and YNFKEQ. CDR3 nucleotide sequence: TGTGCCAGCAGTCTGGAGGGAGGGGAGACCCAGTACTTC. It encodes CASSLEGGETQYF.

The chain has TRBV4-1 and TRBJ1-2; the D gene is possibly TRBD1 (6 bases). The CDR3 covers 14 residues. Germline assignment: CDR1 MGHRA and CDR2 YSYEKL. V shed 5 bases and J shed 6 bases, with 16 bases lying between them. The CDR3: CASSSRTVSHGYTF. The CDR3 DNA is TGCGCCAGCAGCTCCAGGACAGTGTCACATGGCTACACCTTC.

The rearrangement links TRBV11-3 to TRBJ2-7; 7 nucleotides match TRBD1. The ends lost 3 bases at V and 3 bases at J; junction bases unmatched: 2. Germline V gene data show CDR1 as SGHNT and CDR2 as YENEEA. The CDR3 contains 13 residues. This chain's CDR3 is CASSFDRDYEQYF. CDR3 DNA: TGTGCCAGCAGCTTCGACAGGGACTACGAGCAGTACTTC. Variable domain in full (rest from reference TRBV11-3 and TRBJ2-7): EAGVVQSPRYKIIEKKQPVAFWCNPISGHNTLYWYLQNLGQGPELLIRYENEEAVDDSQLPKDRFSAERLKGVDSTLKIQPAELGDSAVYLCASSFDRDYEQYFGPGTRLTVT.

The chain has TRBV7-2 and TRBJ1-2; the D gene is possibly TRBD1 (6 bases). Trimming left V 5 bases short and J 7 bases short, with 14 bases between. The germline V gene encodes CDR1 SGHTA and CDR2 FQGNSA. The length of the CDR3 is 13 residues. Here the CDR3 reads CASSPDRNLGYTF. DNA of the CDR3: TGTGCCAGCAGCCCCGACAGGAACCTTGGCTACACCTTC.

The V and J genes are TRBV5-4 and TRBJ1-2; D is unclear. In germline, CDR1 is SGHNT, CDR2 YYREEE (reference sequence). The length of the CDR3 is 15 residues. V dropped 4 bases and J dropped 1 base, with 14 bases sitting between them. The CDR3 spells CASSLDGSVNYGYTF. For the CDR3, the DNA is TGTGCCAGCAGCCTAGACGGATCAGTTAACTATGGCTACACCTTC.

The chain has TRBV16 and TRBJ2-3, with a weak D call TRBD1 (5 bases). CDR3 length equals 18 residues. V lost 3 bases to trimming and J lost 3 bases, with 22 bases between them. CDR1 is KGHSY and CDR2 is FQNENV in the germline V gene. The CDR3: CASSHGAPQAHGTDTQYF. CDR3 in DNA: TGTGCCAGCAGCCACGGAGCCCCACAGGCCCACGGGACAGATACGCAGTATTTT.

The DNA for the CDR3 is TGTGCCAGCATCTCGGGACAGGGGGCGAAAGGCTACACCTTC. Its translation is CASISGQGAKGYTF. The V gene is TRBV28, the J gene TRBJ1-2; 12 bases align to TRBD1. V shed 7 bases, J shed 8 bases, and the junction held 8 bases outside the gene matches. Germline loops: CDR1 MDHEN, CDR2 SYDVKM. There are 14 residues in the CDR3.

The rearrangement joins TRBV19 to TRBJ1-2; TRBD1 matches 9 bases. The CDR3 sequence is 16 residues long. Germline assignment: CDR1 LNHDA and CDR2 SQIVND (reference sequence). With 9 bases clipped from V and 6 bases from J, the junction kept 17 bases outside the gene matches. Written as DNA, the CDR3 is TGTGCCAGCACGAAGGCCGGGACAGGGACTAAGGATGGCTACACCTTC. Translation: CASTKAGTGTKDGYTF. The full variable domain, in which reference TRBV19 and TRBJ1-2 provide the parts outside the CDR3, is DGGITQSPKYLFRKEGQNVTLSCEQNLNHDAMYWYRQDPGQGLRLIYYSQIVNDFQKGDIAEGYSVSREKKESFPLTVTSAQKNPTAFYLCASTKAGTGTKDGYTFGSGTRLTVV.

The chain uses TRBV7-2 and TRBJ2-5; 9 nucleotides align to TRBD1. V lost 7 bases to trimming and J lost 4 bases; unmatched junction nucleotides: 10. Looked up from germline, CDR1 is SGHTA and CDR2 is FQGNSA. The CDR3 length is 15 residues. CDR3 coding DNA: TGTGCCAGCACCATATTCACAGGGGGCACAGAGACCCAGTACTTC. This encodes CASTIFTGGTETQYF.

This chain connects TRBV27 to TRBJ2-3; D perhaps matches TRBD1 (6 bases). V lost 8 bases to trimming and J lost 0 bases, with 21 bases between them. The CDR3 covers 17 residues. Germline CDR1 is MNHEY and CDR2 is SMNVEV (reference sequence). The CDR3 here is CASGPISGDGSTDTQYF. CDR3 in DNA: TGTGCCAGCGGACCGATTTCAGGGGACGGTAGCACAGATACGCAGTATTTT.

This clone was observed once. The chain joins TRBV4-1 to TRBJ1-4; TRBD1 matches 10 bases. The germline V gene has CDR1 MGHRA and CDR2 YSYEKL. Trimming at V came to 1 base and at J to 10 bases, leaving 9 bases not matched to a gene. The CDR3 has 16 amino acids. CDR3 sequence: CASSQVPGTGVGKLFF. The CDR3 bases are TGCGCCAGCAGCCAAGTTCCCGGGACAGGGGTCGGAAAACTGTTTTTT.

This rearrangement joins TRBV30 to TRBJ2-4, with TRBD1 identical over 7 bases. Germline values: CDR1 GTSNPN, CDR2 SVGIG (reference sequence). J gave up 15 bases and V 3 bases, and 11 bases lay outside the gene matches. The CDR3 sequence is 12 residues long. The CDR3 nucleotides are TGTGCCTGGAGGGATTACCCCACAGGGGTGTACTTC. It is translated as CAWRDYPTGVYF.

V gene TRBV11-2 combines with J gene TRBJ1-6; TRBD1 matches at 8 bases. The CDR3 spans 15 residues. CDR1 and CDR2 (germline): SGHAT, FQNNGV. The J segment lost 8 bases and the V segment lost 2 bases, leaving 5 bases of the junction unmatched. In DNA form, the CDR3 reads TGTGCCAGCAGCTTAACTACAGGGGGGGATTCACCCCTCCACTTT. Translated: CASSLTTGGDSPLHF.

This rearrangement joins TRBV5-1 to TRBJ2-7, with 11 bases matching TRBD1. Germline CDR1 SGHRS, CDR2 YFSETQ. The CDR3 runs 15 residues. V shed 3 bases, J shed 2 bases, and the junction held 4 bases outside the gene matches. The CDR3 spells CASSSRDRGTYEQYF. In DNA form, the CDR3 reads TGCGCCAGCAGCTCCCGGGACAGGGGGACCTACGAGCAGTACTTC. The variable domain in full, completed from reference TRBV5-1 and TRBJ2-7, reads KAGVTQTPRYLIKTRGQQVTLSCSPISGHRSVSWYQQTPGQGLQFLFEYFSETQRNKGNFPGRFSGRQFSNSRSEMNVSTLELGDSALYLCASSSRDRGTYEQYFGPGTRLTVT.

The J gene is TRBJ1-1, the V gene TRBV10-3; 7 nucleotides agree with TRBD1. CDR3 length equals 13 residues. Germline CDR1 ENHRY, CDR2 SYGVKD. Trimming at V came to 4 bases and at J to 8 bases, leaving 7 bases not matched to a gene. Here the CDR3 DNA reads TGTGCCATCAGTGTAGACAGGGTCGGAGAAGCTTTCTTT. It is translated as CAISVDRVGEAFF.

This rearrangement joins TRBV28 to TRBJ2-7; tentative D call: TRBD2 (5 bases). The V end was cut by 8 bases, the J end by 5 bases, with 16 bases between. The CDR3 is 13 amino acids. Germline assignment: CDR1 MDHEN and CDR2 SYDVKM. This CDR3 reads CASFSVRGNEQYF. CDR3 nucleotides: TGTGCCAGCTTTAGTGTCCGGGGAAACGAGCAGTACTTC.

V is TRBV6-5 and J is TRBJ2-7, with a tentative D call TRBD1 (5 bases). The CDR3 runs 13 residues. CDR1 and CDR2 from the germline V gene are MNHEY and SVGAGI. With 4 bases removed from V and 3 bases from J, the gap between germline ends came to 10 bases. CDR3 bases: TGTGCCAGCAGTTTGCGGCAGGGCTACGAGCAGTACTTC. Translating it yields CASSLRQGYEQYF.

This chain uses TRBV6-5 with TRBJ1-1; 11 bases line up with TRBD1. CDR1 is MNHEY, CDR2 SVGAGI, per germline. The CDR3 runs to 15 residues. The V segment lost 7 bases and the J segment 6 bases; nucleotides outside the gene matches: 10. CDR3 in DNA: TGTGCCAGCAATTCGGACAGGGGGCCGGACTCTGAAGCTTTCTTT. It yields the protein CASNSDRGPDSEAFF.